This T cell receptor (beta chain) was profiled in a study of regulatory T cells in long-lasting Graves disease. Study conclusions and caveats: New patients shared 800 to 1,000 public clonotypes, and persistent patients shared more, with 2,500 to 3,000.

Libraries of TCR beta came from iRepertoire HTBI primers plus Arm-PCR of CDR3 regions. TCRdb recomputed calls from the multiplex PCR reads with MiXCR, one row per CDR3 protein. This table has approximately 310,000 distinct CDR3 sequences, 15% to 20% appearing once. This clonotype was seen only a few times. The antigen is unknown. Documented time point: newly diagnosed GD, antithyroid drugs for less than 3 months. The TCR library was prepared using RNA isolated from PBMCs. In germline, CDR1 is DFQATT, CDR2 SNEGSKA (reference sequence). There are 13 residues in the CDR3. Trimming removed 5 bases at V and 5 bases at J, with 13 bases between.

The sample here was peripheral blood mononuclear cells (PBMCs), taken at new diagnosis, from a patient treated with antithyroid drugs. The clonotype originates from a female donor with Graves disease. V and J are TRBV20-1 and TRBJ1-5, with D possibly being TRBD1 (5 bases). Here the CDR3 DNA reads TGCAGTGCTGGGACGGGCGTGCATCAGCCCCAGCATTTT. Its protein is CSAGTGVHQPQHF.